This T cell receptor beta chain originates from a study of blood T cell repertoires in COVID-19. Study context: The samples span acute and convalescent COVID-19 from the United States, Italy and Spain.

CDR1 is LGHNA and CDR2 is YSLEER in the germline V gene. CDR3 size: 15 residues. The ends lost 4 bases at V and 0 bases at J; junction bases unmatched: 4. Here immunoSEQ multiplex PCR was the method, and the copy in TCRdb shows in-frame clones only, minus some. This table holds 50,000 to 75,000 clones, about 78% found once. The J gene is TRBJ2-3, the V gene TRBV4-3, with 7 bases lining up with TRBD1. The material sequenced was peripheral blood. The receptor's source is an elderly woman with acute or convalescent COVID-19. The CDR3 region has the DNA TGCGCCAGCAGCCCCGGGACAGAGAGCACAGATACGCAGTATTTT. It codes for CASSPGTESTDTQYF.